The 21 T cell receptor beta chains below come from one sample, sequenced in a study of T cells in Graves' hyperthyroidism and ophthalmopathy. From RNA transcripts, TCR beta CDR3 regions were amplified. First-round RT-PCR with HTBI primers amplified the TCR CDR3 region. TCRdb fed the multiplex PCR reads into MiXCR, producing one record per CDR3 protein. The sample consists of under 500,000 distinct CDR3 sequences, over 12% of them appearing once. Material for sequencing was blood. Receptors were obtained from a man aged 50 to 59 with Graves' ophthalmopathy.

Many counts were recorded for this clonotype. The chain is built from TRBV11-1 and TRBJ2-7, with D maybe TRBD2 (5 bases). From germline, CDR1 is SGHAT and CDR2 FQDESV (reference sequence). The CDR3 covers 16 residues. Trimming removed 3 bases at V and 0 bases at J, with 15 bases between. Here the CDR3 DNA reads TGTGCCAGCAGCTTGAGGGTACCCAGGAGCTCCTACGAGCAGTACTTC. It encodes CASSLRVPRSSYEQYF. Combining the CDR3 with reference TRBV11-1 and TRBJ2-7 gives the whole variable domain EAEVAQSPRYKITEKSQAVAFWCDPISGHATLYWYRQILGQGPELLVQFQDESVVDDSQLPKDRFSAERLKGVDSTLKIQPAELGDSAMYLCASSLRVPRSSYEQYFGPGTRLTVT.

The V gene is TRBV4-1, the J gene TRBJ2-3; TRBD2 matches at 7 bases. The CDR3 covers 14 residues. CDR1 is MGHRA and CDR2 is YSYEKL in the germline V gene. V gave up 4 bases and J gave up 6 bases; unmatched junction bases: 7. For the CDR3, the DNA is TGCGCCAGCAGCCCGGGACGGGGGGTGGATACGCAGTATTTT. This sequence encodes CASSPGRGVDTQYF.

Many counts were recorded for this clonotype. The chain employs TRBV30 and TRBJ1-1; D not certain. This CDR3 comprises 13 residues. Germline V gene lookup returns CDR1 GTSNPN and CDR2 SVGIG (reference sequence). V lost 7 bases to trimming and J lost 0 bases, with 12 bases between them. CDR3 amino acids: CASVHKLNTEAFF. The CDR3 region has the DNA TGTGCCTCCGTACACAAACTGAACACTGAAGCTTTCTTT.

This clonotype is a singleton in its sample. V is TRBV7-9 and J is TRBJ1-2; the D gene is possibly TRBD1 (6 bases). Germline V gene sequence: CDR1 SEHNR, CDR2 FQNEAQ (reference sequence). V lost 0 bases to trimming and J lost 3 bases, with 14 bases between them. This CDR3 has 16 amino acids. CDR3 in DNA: TGTGCCAGCAGCTTAGCGCTCTCGGGACAACACTATGGCTACACCTTC. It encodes CASSLALSGQHYGYTF.

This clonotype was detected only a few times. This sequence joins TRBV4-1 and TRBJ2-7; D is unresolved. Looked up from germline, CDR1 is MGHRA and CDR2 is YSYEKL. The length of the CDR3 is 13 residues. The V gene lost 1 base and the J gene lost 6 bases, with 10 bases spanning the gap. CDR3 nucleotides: TGCGCCAGCAGCCAAGGTAGGGCGGCCGAGCAGTACTTC. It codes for CASSQGRAAEQYF.

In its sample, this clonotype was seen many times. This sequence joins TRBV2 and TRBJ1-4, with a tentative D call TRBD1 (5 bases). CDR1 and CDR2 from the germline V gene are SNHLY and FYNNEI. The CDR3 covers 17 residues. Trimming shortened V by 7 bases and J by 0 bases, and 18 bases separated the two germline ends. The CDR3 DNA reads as TGTGCCAGCATAAGGGTAACAGGCGTCGCAACTAATGAAAAACTGTTTTTT. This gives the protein CASIRVTGVATNEKLFF.

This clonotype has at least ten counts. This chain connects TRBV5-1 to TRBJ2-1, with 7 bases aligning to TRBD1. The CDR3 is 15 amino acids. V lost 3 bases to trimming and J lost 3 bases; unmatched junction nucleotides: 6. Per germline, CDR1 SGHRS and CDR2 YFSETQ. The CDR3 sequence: CASSSNRGDYNEQFF. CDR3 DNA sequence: TGCGCCAGCAGCTCGAACAGGGGAGACTACAATGAGCAGTTCTTC.

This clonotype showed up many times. The CDR3 loop reads CASSNNLGGRFAFF. CDR3 DNA sequence: TGTGCCAGCAGCAATAACTTAGGGGGGAGATTTGCTTTCTTT. The chain recombines TRBV28 with TRBJ1-1; TRBD1 might be the D (6 bases). Per germline, CDR1 MDHEN and CDR2 SYDVKM. Trimming left V 6 bases short and J 11 bases short, with 22 bases between. This CDR3 is 14 amino acids long.

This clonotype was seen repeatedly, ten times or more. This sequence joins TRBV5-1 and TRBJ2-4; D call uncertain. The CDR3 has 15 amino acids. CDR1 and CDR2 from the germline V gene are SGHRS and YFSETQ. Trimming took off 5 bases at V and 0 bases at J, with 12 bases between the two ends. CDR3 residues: CASSPTDIAKNIQYF. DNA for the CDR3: TGCGCCAGCAGTCCTACTGATATAGCCAAAAACATTCAGTACTTC. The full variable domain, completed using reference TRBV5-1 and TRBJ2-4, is KAGVTQTPRYLIKTRGQQVTLSCSPISGHRSVSWYQQTPGQGLQFLFEYFSETQRNKGNFPGRFSGRQFSNSRSEMNVSTLELGDSALYLCASSPTDIAKNIQYFGAGTRLSVL.

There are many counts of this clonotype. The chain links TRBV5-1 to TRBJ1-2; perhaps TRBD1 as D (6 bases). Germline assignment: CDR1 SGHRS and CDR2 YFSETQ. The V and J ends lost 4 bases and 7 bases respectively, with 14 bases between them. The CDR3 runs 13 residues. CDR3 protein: CASSPGQLPGYTF. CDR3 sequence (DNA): TGCGCCAGCAGCCCCGGACAGCTGCCTGGCTACACCTTC.

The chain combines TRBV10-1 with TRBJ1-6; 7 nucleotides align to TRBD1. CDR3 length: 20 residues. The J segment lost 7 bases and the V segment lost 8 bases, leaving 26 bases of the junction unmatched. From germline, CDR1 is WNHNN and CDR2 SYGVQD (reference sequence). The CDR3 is CASHDRQGLFTPRQNSPLHF. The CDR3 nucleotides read TGCGCCAGCCATGACCGACAGGGCCTTTTTACCCCGCGACAAAATTCACCCCTCCACTTT.

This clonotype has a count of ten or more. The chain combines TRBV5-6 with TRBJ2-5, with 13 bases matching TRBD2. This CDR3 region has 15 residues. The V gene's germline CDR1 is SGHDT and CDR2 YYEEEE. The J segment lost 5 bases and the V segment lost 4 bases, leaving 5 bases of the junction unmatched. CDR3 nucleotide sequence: TGTGCCAGCAGCCGGACTAGCGGGAGTAAGGAGACCCAGTACTTC. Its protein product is CASSRTSGSKETQYF. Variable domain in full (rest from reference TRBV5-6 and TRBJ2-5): DAGVTQSPTHLIKTRGQQVTLRCSPKSGHDTVSWYQQALGQGPQFIFQYYEEEERQRGNFPDRFSGHQFPNYSSELNVNALLLGDSALYLCASSRTSGSKETQYFGPGTRLLVL.

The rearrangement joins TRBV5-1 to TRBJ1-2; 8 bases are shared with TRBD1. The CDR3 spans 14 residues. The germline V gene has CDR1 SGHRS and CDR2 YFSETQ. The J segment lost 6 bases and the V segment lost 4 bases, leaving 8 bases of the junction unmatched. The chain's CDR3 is CASSIRQGAHGYTF. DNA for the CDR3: TGCGCCAGCAGCATACGGCAGGGGGCGCATGGCTACACCTTC.

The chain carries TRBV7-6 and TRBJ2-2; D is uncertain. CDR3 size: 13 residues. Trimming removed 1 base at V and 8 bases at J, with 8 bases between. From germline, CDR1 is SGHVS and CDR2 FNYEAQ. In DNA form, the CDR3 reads TGTGCCAGCAGCTTAGTTCGAGAGGGGGAGCTGTTTTTT. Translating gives CASSLVREGELFF.

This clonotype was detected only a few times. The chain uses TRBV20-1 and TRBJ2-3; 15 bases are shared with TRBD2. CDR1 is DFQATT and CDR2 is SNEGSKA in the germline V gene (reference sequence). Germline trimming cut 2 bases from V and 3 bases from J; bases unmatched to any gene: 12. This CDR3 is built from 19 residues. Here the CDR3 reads CSARPGGLAGGGMTDTQYF. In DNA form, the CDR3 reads TGCAGTGCTAGACCCGGGGGACTAGCGGGAGGTGGAATGACAGATACGCAGTATTTT.

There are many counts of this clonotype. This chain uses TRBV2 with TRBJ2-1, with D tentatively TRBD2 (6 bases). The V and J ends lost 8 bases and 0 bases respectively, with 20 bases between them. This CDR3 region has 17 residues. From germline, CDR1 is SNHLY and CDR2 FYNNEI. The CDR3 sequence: CASPTAGGESSYNEQFF. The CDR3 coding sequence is TGTGCCAGCCCGACGGCCGGAGGGGAGAGCTCCTACAATGAGCAGTTCTTC.

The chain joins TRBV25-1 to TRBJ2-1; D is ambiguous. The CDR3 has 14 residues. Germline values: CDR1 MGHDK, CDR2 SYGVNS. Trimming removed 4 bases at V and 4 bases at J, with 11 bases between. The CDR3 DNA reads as TGTGCCAGCAGTGTGGTGGGGATTTACAATGAGCAGTTCTTC. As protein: CASSVVGIYNEQFF.

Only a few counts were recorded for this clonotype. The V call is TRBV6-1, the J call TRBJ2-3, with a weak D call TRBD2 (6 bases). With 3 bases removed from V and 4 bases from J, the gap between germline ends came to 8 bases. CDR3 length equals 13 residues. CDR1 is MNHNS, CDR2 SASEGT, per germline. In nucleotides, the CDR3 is TGTGCCAGCAGTGAGGGGGGTTCAGATACGCAGTATTTT. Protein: CASSEGGSDTQYF.

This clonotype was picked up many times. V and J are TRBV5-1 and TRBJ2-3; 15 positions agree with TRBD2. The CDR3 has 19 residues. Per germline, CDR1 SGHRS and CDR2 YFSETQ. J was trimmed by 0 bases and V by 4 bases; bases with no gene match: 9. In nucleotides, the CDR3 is TGCGCCAGCAGCCCAGGACTAGCGGGAGGGACCAGTAGCACAGATACGCAGTATTTT. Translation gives CASSPGLAGGTSSTDTQYF.

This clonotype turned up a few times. CDR3 DNA sequence: TGTGCCAGCAGCCGTCGCAGGGTTTCGGATACGCAGTATTTT. Translation gives CASSRRRVSDTQYF. The chain employs TRBV5-6 and TRBJ2-3; a possible D gene is TRBD1 (5 bases). Trimming removed 4 bases at V and 6 bases at J, with 15 bases between. This CDR3 comprises 14 residues. Germline assignment: CDR1 SGHDT and CDR2 YYEEEE.

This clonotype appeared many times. CDR3 amino acids: CASSLWGSTDTQYF. In DNA, the CDR3 is TGCGCCAGCAGCTTGTGGGGGAGCACAGATACGCAGTATTTT. The chain couples TRBV5-1 to TRBJ2-3; D may correspond to TRBD1 or TRBD2 (5 bases each). The germline CDR1 and CDR2 sequences are SGHRS and YFSETQ. The V end was cut by 1 base, the J end by 0 bases, with 6 bases between. The CDR3 consists of 14 residues.